The T cell receptor beta chain under discussion was sequenced for a study of blood T cell repertoires in COVID-19. Turning to the study itself: T cells, B-cell-depleted T cells, or PBMCs provided the cDNA or gDNA that served as material.

The table came from immunoSEQ multiplex PCR; TCRdb's copy has only in-frame clones and leaves some out. In the table there are approximately 53,000 clones, around 80% of which are singletons. This clone occurred a few times. Germline CDR1 reads SGHNT; CDR2 reads YYREEE (reference sequence). J gave up 6 bases and V 1 base, and 1 base lay outside the gene matches. The CDR3 consists of 14 residues. This chain uses TRBV5-4 with TRBJ2-1; 10 bases match TRBD2. Material for sequencing was peripheral blood. The receptor was derived from a man aged 35 to 55 with acute or convalescent COVID-19. This CDR3 reads CASSLSSGGNEQFF. The CDR3 region has the DNA TGTGCCAGCAGCTTGTCTAGCGGGGGCAATGAGCAGTTCTTC.